Listed below are T cell receptor beta chains from one sample, sequenced in a study of T cells after yellow fever vaccination. One entry per CDR3 protein results from TCRdb running MiXCR on the 5' RACE reads. The repertoire holds 200,000 to 250,000 distinct CDR3 sequences, 6.9% seen once, with 0.65% to 0.9% in the top ten. The sample in question was CD4+ T cells sorted from PBMCs, obtained 15 days after the yellow fever booster vaccination. These receptors originate from a man younger than 45 who received the YFV17D yellow fever vaccine. The CDR3 runs from the conserved cysteine through the conserved F or W. The D gene is left open where the match is weak. Clone size is stated in some rows and not others, as once, few, many or a class when expanded.

V gene,J gene,D gene,clone size,CDR3 protein,CDR3 DNA
TRBV10-3,TRBJ2-3,-,many,CAAAPSYGTDTQYF,TGTGCCGCAGCCCCGAGTTATGGCACAGATACGCAGTATTTT
TRBV7-2,TRBJ2-1,-,few,CASSGRAGASNEQFF,TGTGCCAGCAGCGGCCGGGCGGGCGCCTCCAATGAGCAGTTCTTC
TRBV28,TRBJ2-5,TRBD2,few,CASSLWSSGETQYF,TGTGCCAGCAGTTTATGGTCTAGCGGAGAGACCCAGTACTTC
TRBV10-3,TRBJ2-7,TRBD2,few,CAISPSGSSFEQYF,TGTGCCATCAGCCCTAGCGGGAGCTCTTTCGAGCAGTACTTC
TRBV2,TRBJ2-5,-,-,CASSEALAIGGETQYF,TGTGCCAGCAGTGAAGCGCTAGCCATTGGGGGAGAGACCCAGTACTTC
TRBV28,TRBJ1-1,-,few,CASSLFQGRITEAFF,TGTGCCAGCAGTTTATTTCAGGGCCGGATCACTGAAGCTTTCTTT
TRBV3-1,TRBJ1-5,-,-,CASSQAGFGNQPQHF,TGTGCCAGCAGCCAAGCAGGGTTCGGCAATCAGCCCCAGCATTTT
TRBV19,TRBJ2-7,TRBD2,-,CASSIRYSLAGDARYEQYF,TGTGCCAGTAGTATTCGTTATAGCCTAGCGGGAGACGCTAGGTACGAGCAGTACTTC
TRBV7-9,TRBJ2-1,TRBD2,few,CASSPRTSGGPHEQFF,TGTGCCAGCAGCCCCCGGACTAGCGGGGGCCCCCATGAGCAGTTCTTC
TRBV19,TRBJ2-2,TRBD2,few,CASSIRREGTGELFF,TGTGCCAGTAGTATAAGGCGGGAGGGTACCGGGGAGCTGTTTTTT
TRBV15,TRBJ2-5,-,-,CATSRDRTGVRTQYF,TGTGCCACCAGCAGAGATCGGACGGGAGTGAGGACCCAGTACTTC
TRBV5-1,TRBJ2-3,-,many,CASSSTHTDTQYF,TGCGCCAGCAGCTCCACTCACACAGATACGCAGTATTTT
TRBV10-3,TRBJ2-1,-,-,CAISVTGYNEQFF,TGTGCCATCAGTGTTACAGGCTACAATGAGCAGTTCTTC
TRBV21-1,TRBJ1-2,-,few,CASSNPQGSNYGYTF,TGTGCCAGCAGCAATCCTCAGGGTTCTAACTATGGCTACACCTTC
TRBV5-1,TRBJ2-7,-,many,CASSPRGDYEQYF,TGCGCCAGCAGCCCTCGGGGCGACTACGAGCAGTACTTC
TRBV20-1,TRBJ2-5,TRBD1,many,CSANFLGQGASETQYF,TGCAGTGCTAACTTCCTCGGACAGGGGGCGAGTGAGACCCAGTACTTC
TRBV6-2/TRBV6-3,TRBJ2-1,-,-,CASSYSGTSAGGNEQFF,TGTGCCAGCAGTTACTCGGGTACTTCCGCCGGTGGCAATGAGCAGTTCTTC
TRBV5-1,TRBJ2-7,TRBD1,many,CASSLSPGQGSGEQYF,TGCGCCAGCAGCTTGAGTCCGGGACAGGGTTCCGGCGAGCAGTACTTC
TRBV20-1,TRBJ2-1,-,-,CSARIPYSGEQFF,TGCAGTGCTAGAATCCCTTACTCGGGTGAGCAGTTCTTC
TRBV4-2,TRBJ2-7,-,many,CASRQQDYEQYF,TGTGCCAGCAGGCAACAGGACTACGAGCAGTACTTC
TRBV21-1,TRBJ2-7,-,-,CASSKARKDTGSYEQYF,TGTGCCAGCAGCAAAGCACGCAAGGACACCGGTTCCTACGAGCAGTACTTC
TRBV4-3,TRBJ2-3,-,few,CASSQDRRVEDTQYF,TGCGCCAGCAGCCAAGATCGGCGGGTCGAAGATACGCAGTATTTT
TRBV5-6,TRBJ2-3,-,many,CASSFGRRTDTQYF,TGTGCCAGCAGCTTTGGAAGACGCACAGATACGCAGTATTTT
TRBV12-3/TRBV12-4,TRBJ1-2,-,many,CASSLGGFGYTF,TGTGCCAGCAGCCTGGGGGGTTTTGGCTACACCTTC
TRBV6-2/TRBV6-3,TRBJ2-1,-,-,CASIRDPLVNEQFF,TGTGCCAGCATTAGGGACCCTCTTGTCAATGAGCAGTTCTTC
TRBV6-2/TRBV6-3,TRBJ2-1,TRBD2,many,CASSASGTSVYNEQFF,TGTGCCAGCAGTGCGAGCGGGACTAGTGTTTACAATGAGCAGTTCTTC
TRBV7-2,TRBJ2-3,-,-,CASSLGTGAPTDTQYF,TGTGCCAGCAGCTTAGGCACGGGAGCCCCCACAGATACGCAGTATTTT
TRBV7-9,TRBJ2-7,-,-,CASSSQVYEQYF,TGTGCCAGCAGCTCCCAGGTCTACGAGCAGTACTTC
TRBV2,TRBJ2-1,TRBD1,-,CAGRTGGNEQFF,TGTGCCGGAAGGACAGGGGGCAATGAGCAGTTCTTC
TRBV5-1,TRBJ2-7,TRBD2,few,CASSLSATSGTYEQYF,TGCGCCAGCAGCTTGTCCGCGACTAGCGGAACCTACGAGCAGTACTTC
TRBV28,TRBJ2-4,TRBD1,-,CASSLVDRGQDIQYF,TGTGCCAGCAGTTTGGTGGACAGGGGGCAGGACATTCAGTACTTC
TRBV7-9,TRBJ2-7,TRBD1,many,CASSFARQGPAYEQYF,TGTGCCAGCAGCTTCGCCCGACAGGGGCCTGCCTACGAGCAGTACTTC
TRBV20-1,TRBJ2-3,-,many,CSAIPSRGSPDTQYF,TGCAGTGCGATACCGAGTCGGGGGAGCCCAGATACGCAGTATTTT
TRBV15,TRBJ1-1,TRBD1,few,CATSRDHSTGGSTEAFF,TGTGCCACCAGCAGAGACCACTCGACAGGGGGTAGCACTGAAGCTTTCTTT
TRBV5-1,TRBJ2-5,TRBD1,few,CASSWGQGQETQYF,TGCGCCAGCAGCTGGGGACAGGGCCAAGAGACCCAGTACTTC
TRBV4-3,TRBJ2-2,TRBD2,many,CASSRGLAGATGELFF,TGCGCCAGCAGCCGGGGACTAGCGGGAGCAACCGGGGAGCTGTTTTTT
TRBV30,TRBJ2-1,-,-,CAWSALSGEQFF,TGTGCCTGGAGTGCTTTATCGGGAGAGCAGTTCTTC
TRBV4-3,TRBJ2-2,-,few,CASSQLPRYTGELFF,TGCGCCAGCAGCCAACTACCGAGGTACACCGGGGAGCTGTTTTTT
TRBV20-1,TRBJ2-7,-,-,CSAPSAIYEQYF,TGCAGTGCGCCTAGCGCTATCTACGAGCAGTACTTC
TRBV6-5,TRBJ1-1,-,few,CASSYSGPSNTEAFF,TGTGCCAGCAGTTACTCGGGACCTTCGAACACTGAAGCTTTCTTT
TRBV6-1,TRBJ2-1,-,few,CASTRDSYNEQFF,TGTGCCAGCACGAGGGACTCCTACAATGAGCAGTTCTTC
TRBV5-1,TRBJ2-3,TRBD1,many,CAIQPGQGADTQYF,TGCGCCATCCAACCGGGACAGGGCGCAGATACGCAGTATTTT
TRBV5-1,TRBJ1-2,-,many,CASSLEGLDGYTF,TGCGCCAGCAGCTTGGAAGGGTTAGATGGCTACACCTTC
TRBV6-2/TRBV6-3,TRBJ2-5,TRBD2,many,CASSYIGLAGVGETQYF,TGTGCCAGCAGTTACATCGGACTAGCGGGAGTTGGGGAGACCCAGTACTTC
TRBV12-3/TRBV12-4,TRBJ1-1,-,-,CASSLVIQLNTEAFF,TGTGCCAGCAGTTTGGTCATCCAGTTGAACACTGAAGCTTTCTTT
TRBV6-1,TRBJ2-7,TRBD1,many,CASRGGQGGIDEQYF,TGTGCCAGCAGGGGCGGACAGGGTGGAATCGACGAGCAGTACTTC
TRBV4-3,TRBJ2-3,-,few,CASSQARPASNTDTQYF,TGCGCCAGCAGCCAAGCCCGCCCGGCTAGTAACACAGATACGCAGTATTTT
TRBV7-2,TRBJ2-5,-,-,CASSLQVAKEETQYF,TGTGCCAGCAGCTTACAGGTAGCGAAGGAAGAGACCCAGTACTTC
TRBV10-3,TRBJ2-5,TRBD1,-,CAISESTRFLGQRETQYF,TGTGCCATCAGTGAGTCGACTCGTTTCTTGGGACAGCGGGAGACCCAGTACTTC
TRBV6-5,TRBJ2-5,-,-,CASSYSKWGETQYF,TGTGCCAGCAGTTACTCGAAGTGGGGAGAGACCCAGTACTTC
TRBV7-2,TRBJ1-2,TRBD1,many,CASSPRTGGNYGYTF,TGTGCCAGCAGCCCCCGGACAGGGGGCAACTATGGCTACACCTTC
TRBV7-9,TRBJ2-7,TRBD2,many,CASSYTSGASAF,TGTGCCAGCAGTTATACTAGCGGTGCTAGTGCCTTC
TRBV27,TRBJ2-2,TRBD2,few,CASSPVAGGPFRYTGELFF,TGTGCCAGCAGTCCGGTAGCGGGAGGGCCTTTTCGGTACACCGGGGAGCTGTTTTTT